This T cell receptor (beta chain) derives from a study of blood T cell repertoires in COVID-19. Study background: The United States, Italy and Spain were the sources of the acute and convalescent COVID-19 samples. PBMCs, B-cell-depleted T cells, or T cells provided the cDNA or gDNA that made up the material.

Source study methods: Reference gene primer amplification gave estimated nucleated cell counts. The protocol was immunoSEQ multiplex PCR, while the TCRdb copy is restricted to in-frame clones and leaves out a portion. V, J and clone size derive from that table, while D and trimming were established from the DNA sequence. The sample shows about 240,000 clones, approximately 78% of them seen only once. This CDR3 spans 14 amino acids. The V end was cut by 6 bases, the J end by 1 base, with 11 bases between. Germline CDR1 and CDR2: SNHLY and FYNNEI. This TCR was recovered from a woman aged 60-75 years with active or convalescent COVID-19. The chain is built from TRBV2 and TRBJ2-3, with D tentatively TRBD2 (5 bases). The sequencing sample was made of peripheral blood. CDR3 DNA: TGTGCCAGCAGAGAGGTTAGCGGCACAGATACGCAGTATTTT. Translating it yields CASREVSGTDTQYF.